This T cell receptor beta chain is drawn from a study of vaccination and CD4 T cells after COVID-19. Treatment described: roughly 10-day PBMC culture with coronavirus spike peptide pools or control peptides (ViraFEST assay). Comment on this clonotype: What it binds is not known.

Cultured CD4+ T cells had their DNA profiled by the Oncomine TCR Beta short-read assay. MiXCR, run by TCRdb on the PCR reads, gives a single entry per CDR3 protein. The top ten clones hold around 35% of a sample with under 11,000 distinct CDR3 sequences, 44% of them seen once. CDR1 and CDR2 (germline): DFQATT, SNEGSKA (reference sequence). This CDR3 comprises 17 residues. With V trimmed by 7 bases and J by 0 bases, 7 bases remained unmatched. The chain has TRBV20-1 and TRBJ2-3, with TRBD2 identical over 16 bases. The receptor was derived from a human donor who had recovered from COVID-19. The specimen sequenced was CD4+ T cells from blood, cultured in vitro. CDR3 nucleotides: TGCAGTGTTCCGGGGACTAGCGGGGGGGCTAGCACAGATACGCAGTATTTT. Amino acid sequence: CSVPGTSGGASTDTQYF.